This entry lists 26 T cell receptor beta chains sequenced from one sample in a study of blood T cell repertoires in COVID-19. Using immunoSEQ multiplex PCR, the repertoire was profiled, and TCRdb retains in-frame clones only, with some absent. Of about 190,000 clones in the sample, nearly 80% were seen once. Sequenced material: peripheral blood. The receptors come from a woman aged 70-85 years with acute or convalescent COVID-19.

The rearrangement links TRBV3-1 (or the pseudogene TRBV3-2) to TRBJ1-2, with D possibly TRBD1 on 6 matching bases. Germline CDR1 is LGHDT and CDR2 is YNNKEL (reference sequence). The CDR3 spans 15 residues. The V gene lost 0 bases and the J gene lost 5 bases, with 13 bases spanning the gap. CDR3 protein: CASSQESGGPYGYTF. The CDR3 DNA reads TGTGCCAGCAGCCAAGAGTCGGGGGGGCCTTATGGCTACACCTTC.

The chain combines TRBV6-6 with TRBJ2-7; 9 positions agree with TRBD1. This CDR3 comprises 14 residues. Trimming took 4 bases from V and 2 from J; bases not matched to a gene: 3. Germline values: CDR1 MNHNY, CDR2 SVGAGI (reference sequence). The CDR3 reads CASSLTGGTYEQYF. The CDR3 DNA is TGTGCCAGCAGTTTGACAGGGGGTACCTACGAGCAGTACTTC.

The chain recombines TRBV7-2 with TRBJ2-3; D gene unclear. With 5 bases removed from V and 6 bases from J, the gap between germline ends came to 18 bases. The CDR3 totals 15 residues. Per germline, CDR1 SGHTA and CDR2 FQGNSA. The CDR3 is CASSPMLGFTDTQYF. The CDR3 DNA sequence: TGTGCCAGCAGCCCTATGCTAGGCTTCACGGATACGCAGTATTTT. The full variable domain, in which reference TRBV7-2 and TRBJ2-3 provide the parts outside the CDR3, is GAGVSQSPSNKVTEKGKDVELRCDPISGHTALYWYRQSLGQGLEFLIYFQGNSAPDKSGLPSDRFSAERTGGSVSTLTIQRTQQEDSAVYLCASSPMLGFTDTQYFGPGTRLTVL.

This clone was seen a few times. The chain recombines TRBV7-9 with TRBJ1-4; a weak D match, TRBD1 (5 bases). In germline, CDR1 is SEHNR, CDR2 FQNEAQ (reference sequence). The length of the CDR3 is 14 residues. V was pared by 5 bases and J by 6 bases, with 13 bases between. The CDR3 loop is CASSHWGEDEKLFF. CDR3 bases: TGTGCCAGCAGCCACTGGGGGGAGGATGAAAAACTGTTTTTT.

The count of this clone is one. The rearrangement uses TRBV5-1 and TRBJ2-2; 10 nucleotides agree with TRBD2. This CDR3 region has 15 residues. The V gene end was trimmed by 5 bases and the J gene end by 4 bases; junction bases not matched to a gene: 5. Germline V gene data show CDR1 as SGHRS and CDR2 as YFSETQ. The CDR3 region is CASREIAGGTGELFF. The CDR3 nucleotides are TGCGCCAGCAGGGAGATAGCGGGAGGCACCGGGGAGCTGTTTTTT. Full variable domain (outside the CDR3, taken from reference TRBV5-1 and TRBJ2-2): KAGVTQTPRYLIKTRGQQVTLSCSPISGHRSVSWYQQTPGQGLQFLFEYFSETQRNKGNFPGRFSGRQFSNSRSEMNVSTLELGDSALYLCASREIAGGTGELFFGEGSRLTVL.

This clone was detected once. V usage is TRBV7-2 and J usage is TRBJ2-7, with D tentatively TRBD1 (6 bases). V was clipped by 1 base and J by 0 bases, with 19 bases between them. Germline V lookup: CDR1 SGHTA, CDR2 FQGNSA. This CDR3 region has 18 residues. The CDR3 nucleotides read TGTGCCAGCAGCTTAGTAATTCTAAACAGGGAAAGCTCCTACGAGCAGTACTTC. This sequence encodes CASSLVILNRESSYEQYF.

The rearrangement links TRBV2 to TRBJ2-3, with D uncertain. Trimming took off 2 bases at V and 2 bases at J, with 8 bases between the two ends. Germline V gives CDR1 SNHLY, CDR2 FYNNEI. This CDR3 comprises 14 residues. CDR3 amino acids: CASSESSYTDTQYF. The CDR3 bases are TGTGCCAGCAGTGAAAGCTCCTACACAGATACGCAGTATTTT.

The V gene is TRBV5-1, the J gene TRBJ1-1; D is unresolved. The ends were cut back, 0 bases at V and 4 bases at J, with 16 bases in the middle. Germline lookup yields CDR1 SGHRS and CDR2 YFSETQ. This CDR3 comprises 16 residues. As DNA, the CDR3 is TGCGCCAGCAGCTTGGAACCGTTCATGGAGAGCACTGAAGCTTTCTTT. This translates into CASSLEPFMESTEAFF.

This chain uses TRBV3-1 (or the pseudogene TRBV3-2) with TRBJ2-7, with unresolved D. Trimming took off 3 bases at V and 0 bases at J, with 3 bases between the two ends. Germline loops: CDR1 LGHDT, CDR2 YNNKEL (reference sequence). The CDR3 has 12 residues. The CDR3 loop reads CASSHLSYEQYF. Written as DNA, the CDR3 is TGTGCCAGCAGCCATCTCTCCTACGAGCAGTACTTC.

The rearrangement joins TRBV27 to TRBJ2-7, with D perhaps matching TRBD2 (6 bases). Trimming removed 0 bases at V and 2 bases at J, with 17 bases between. Germline V gene data show CDR1 as MNHEY and CDR2 as SMNVEV (reference sequence). This CDR3 is built from 17 residues. The CDR3 protein is CASSLSPPLAEAYEQYF. The CDR3 coding sequence is TGTGCCAGCAGTTTATCCCCTCCCTTAGCGGAAGCCTACGAGCAGTACTTC.

V and J are TRBV20-1 and TRBJ1-4; D is uncertain. This CDR3 contains 11 residues. Germline lookup yields CDR1 DFQATT and CDR2 SNEGSKA (reference sequence). V was clipped by 6 bases and J by 8 bases, with 10 bases between them. The CDR3 region has the DNA TGCAGTGCCCTTAGTCCGGAAAAACTGTTTTTT. Its translation is CSALSPEKLFF.

The rearrangement uses TRBV11-2 and TRBJ2-7; 10 nucleotides agree with TRBD2. V gave up 4 bases and J gave up 3 bases; unmatched junction bases: 0. CDR3 length: 13 residues. The V gene's germline CDR1 is SGHAT and CDR2 FQNNGV. The CDR3 sequence: CASSWTSGYEQYF. For the CDR3, the DNA is TGTGCCAGCAGCTGGACTAGCGGCTACGAGCAGTACTTC.

The chain carries TRBV3-1 (or the pseudogene TRBV3-2) and TRBJ1-2; unclear D gene. The CDR3 is 13 amino acids. The germline CDR1 and CDR2 sequences are LGHDT and YNNKEL (reference sequence). V lost 3 bases and J 7 bases, leaving 12 bases between the germline ends. The CDR3 nucleotides are TGTGCCAGCAGCCACGGTACAACGGGTGGCTACACCTTC. Residues: CASSHGTTGGYTF.

This chain joins TRBV3-1 (or the pseudogene TRBV3-2) and TRBJ1-1; D gene ambiguous. The CDR3 sequence is 12 residues long. Between the trimmed V and J ends, which lost 4 bases and 8 bases, there was a span of 11 bases. Per germline, CDR1 LGHDT and CDR2 YNNKEL (reference sequence). The CDR3 spells CASSPTAGEAFF. Here the CDR3 DNA reads TGTGCCAGCAGCCCGACGGCAGGAGAAGCTTTCTTT.

The J gene is TRBJ2-2, the V gene TRBV18; D may be TRBD1 (5 bases). This CDR3 has 12 amino acids. CDR1 KGHSH and CDR2 LQKENI come from the germline V gene. V lost 3 bases, J lost 7 bases, and 6 bases lay in between. The CDR3 here is CASSPQGGELFF. The CDR3 region has the DNA TGTGCCAGCTCACCCCAGGGCGGGGAGCTGTTTTTT.

The chain uses TRBV11-2 and TRBJ1-1; a weak D match, TRBD1 (5 bases). Germline lookup yields CDR1 SGHAT and CDR2 FQNNGV. This CDR3 has 14 amino acids. Trimming removed 4 bases at V and 2 bases at J, with 11 bases between. As DNA, the CDR3 is TGTGCCAGCAGCTCTCTCAGGGAAAACACTGAAGCTTTCTTT. The encoded protein is CASSSLRENTEAFF.

This clone was found once. The rearrangement joins TRBV3-1 (or the pseudogene TRBV3-2) to TRBJ2-7; D perhaps matches TRBD1 (5 bases). The ends were cut back, 4 bases at V and 4 bases at J, with 17 bases in the middle. CDR1 is LGHDT and CDR2 is YNNKEL in the germline V gene (reference sequence). The CDR3 spans 15 residues. The CDR3 nucleotides read TGTGCCAGCAGCCTTGGGGCTGTAAATAGGTACGAGCAGTACTTC. It is translated as CASSLGAVNRYEQYF.

V gene TRBV5-1 combines with J gene TRBJ2-2, with 7 bases that match TRBD1. The CDR3 has 17 amino acids. With 4 bases clipped from V and 1 base from J, the junction kept 10 bases outside the gene matches. The germline CDR1 and CDR2 sequences are SGHRS and YFSETQ. The CDR3 DNA sequence: TGCGCCAGCAGCCGGGACCAGACAGGGTGGAACACCGGGGAGCTGTTTTTT. Translated, it gives CASSRDQTGWNTGELFF.

The V and J genes are TRBV3-1 (or the pseudogene TRBV3-2) and TRBJ1-1, with TRBD1 matching over 9 bases. The junction had 2 bases not matched to a gene; V was cut back by 1 base and J by 5 bases. The CDR3 has 14 amino acids. The germline CDR1 and CDR2 sequences are LGHDT and YNNKEL (reference sequence). The CDR3 DNA reads as TGTGCCAGCAGCCAAGGGACAGGGGATACTGAAGCTTTCTTT. This encodes CASSQGTGDTEAFF.

This chain connects TRBV5-1 to TRBJ1-5; TRBD1 is a possible D gene (5 bases). The germline V and J ends were trimmed by 4 bases and 6 bases, with 23 bases remaining between them. The CDR3 totals 17 residues. The germline CDR1 and CDR2 sequences are SGHRS and YFSETQ. The CDR3 sequence: CASSPGGWDPRRQPQHF. The CDR3 DNA sequence: TGCGCCAGCAGCCCCGGGGGTTGGGACCCTCGACGTCAGCCCCAGCATTTT.

V and J are TRBV5-1 and TRBJ2-7; 9 bases are a match to TRBD1. J lost 0 bases, V lost 5 bases, and 6 bases had no gene match. CDR1 is SGHRS and CDR2 is YFSETQ in the germline V gene. The CDR3 extends over 15 amino acids. The CDR3 sequence is CASRDGTGSSYEQYF. In DNA form, the CDR3 reads TGCGCCAGCAGGGACGGGACAGGGAGCTCCTACGAGCAGTACTTC.

The chain carries TRBV19 and TRBJ2-1, with 12 bases matching TRBD2. Losses at the gene ends were 4 bases for V and 9 bases for J; bases not matched to a gene: 13. Germline V gives CDR1 LNHDA, CDR2 SQIVND (reference sequence). This CDR3 has 17 amino acids. CDR3 loop: CASSKRGGSSGRAEQFF. CDR3 bases: TGTGCCAGTAGTAAGCGTGGAGGGTCTAGCGGGAGGGCTGAGCAGTTCTTC.

V usage is TRBV19 and J usage is TRBJ1-5, with 9 bases fitting TRBD1. The V segment lost 5 bases and the J segment 0 bases; nucleotides outside the gene matches: 5. This CDR3 is 16 amino acids long. From germline, CDR1 is LNHDA and CDR2 SQIVND (reference sequence). CDR3 nucleotides: TGTGCCAGTAGTCTCGGGACAGGGAATAGCAATCAGCCCCAGCATTTT. Translated: CASSLGTGNSNQPQHF.

J is TRBJ1-6 and V is TRBV18; 10 nucleotides align to TRBD1. J was trimmed by 10 bases and V by 6 bases; bases with no gene match: 12. The CDR3 has 16 amino acids. CDR1 is KGHSH and CDR2 is LQKENI in the germline V gene. The CDR3 DNA follows: TGTGCCAGCTCCCGTAGCGGGACAGGGGCCCACTCACCCCTCCACTTT. The encoded protein is CASSRSGTGAHSPLHF.

The J gene is TRBJ2-6, the V gene TRBV2; 7 bases fit TRBD1. This CDR3 spans 15 amino acids. Losses at the gene ends were 10 bases for V and 2 bases for J; bases not matched to a gene: 8. Germline V lookup: CDR1 SNHLY, CDR2 FYNNEI. The CDR3 region is CATGQAITGANVLTF. CDR3 nucleotides: TGTGCCACCGGACAGGCTATTACTGGGGCCAACGTCCTGACTTTC.

The chain is built from TRBV2 and TRBJ2-3; D may be TRBD2 (5 bases). The CDR3 runs to 17 residues. V was shortened by 3 bases and J by 4 bases, with 20 bases between the two germline ends. From germline, CDR1 is SNHLY and CDR2 FYNNEI. Here the CDR3 reads CASSDEIAWSRADTQYF. The CDR3 coding sequence is TGTGCCAGCAGTGATGAGATAGCGTGGTCACGGGCAGATACGCAGTATTTT.